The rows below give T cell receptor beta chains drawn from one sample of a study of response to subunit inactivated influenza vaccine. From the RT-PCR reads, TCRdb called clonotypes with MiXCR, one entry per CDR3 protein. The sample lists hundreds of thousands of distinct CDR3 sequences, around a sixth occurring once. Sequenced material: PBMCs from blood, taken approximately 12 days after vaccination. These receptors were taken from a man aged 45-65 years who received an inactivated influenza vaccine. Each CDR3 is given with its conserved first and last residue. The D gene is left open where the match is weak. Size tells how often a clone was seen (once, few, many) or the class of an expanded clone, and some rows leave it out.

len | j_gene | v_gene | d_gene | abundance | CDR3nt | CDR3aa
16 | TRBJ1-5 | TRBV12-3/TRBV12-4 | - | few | TGTGCCAGCAGTCCGACCTCGACGGCCCCCCATCAGCCCCAGCATTTT | CASSPTSTAPHQPQHF
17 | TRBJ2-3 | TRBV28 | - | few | TGTGCCAGCAGTCAAGAGACAGCCCCGGAGGGGACAGATACGCAGTATTTT | CASSQETAPEGTDTQYF
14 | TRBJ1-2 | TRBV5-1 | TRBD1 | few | TGCGCCAGCGGCCCTCAGGGGGCGGACTATGGCTACACCTTC | CASGPQGADYGYTF
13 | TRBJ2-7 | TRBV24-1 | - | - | TGTGCCACCAGTCCGCTTGGAGGGACCGAGCAGTACTTC | CATSPLGGTEQYF
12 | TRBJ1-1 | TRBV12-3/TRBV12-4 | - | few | TGTGCCAGCAGTTTCGTGCCTTTTGAAGCTTTCTTT | CASSFVPFEAFF
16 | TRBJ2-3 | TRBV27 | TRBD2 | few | TGTGCCAGCAGACGACGGACTAGCGGGAGTGGAGATACGCAGTATTTT | CASRRRTSGSGDTQYF
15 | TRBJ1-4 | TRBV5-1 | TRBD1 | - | TGCGCCAGCTCCGGGACAGGGCGGGGTGATGAAAAACTGTTTTTT | CASSGTGRGDEKLFF
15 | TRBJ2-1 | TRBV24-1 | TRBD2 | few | TGTGCCACCAGTGTTGGACTAGCGGGGGGGCATGAGCAGTTCTTC | CATSVGLAGGHEQFF
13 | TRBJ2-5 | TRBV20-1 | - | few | TGCAGTGCTAGAGATCGTGGGGGAGAGACCCAGTACTTC | CSARDRGGETQYF
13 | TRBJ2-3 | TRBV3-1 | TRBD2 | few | TGTGCCAGTAGCGGGGGGGCCCCAGATACGCAGTATTTT | CASSGGAPDTQYF